Each of the 22 T cell receptor beta chains below was sequenced from the same sample in a study of T cell repertoires in cytomegalovirus infection. TCRdb called the reads again in MiXCR, with one record for every CDR3 protein. This sample has approximately 250,000 distinct CDR3 sequences, with 9% to 15% found just once. Sequencing input: PBMCs. The receptors come from a human donor in good health (CMV status not recorded). Some clones in this sample may be carry-over from other donors' samples.

At least ten counts were recorded for this clonotype. The chain links TRBV7-2 to TRBJ2-5; D ambiguous. V gave up 1 base and J gave up 5 bases, with 17 bases separating them. The CDR3 consists of 16 residues. The germline gives CDR1 SGHTA, CDR2 FQGNSA. CDR3 sequence (DNA): TGTGCCAGCAGCTTAGGTTGGGCAAATAGCCGGGAGACCCAGTACTTC. Translating gives CASSLGWANSRETQYF.

This clonotype was seen ten or more times. The rearrangement joins TRBV6-2 or TRBV6-3 to TRBJ2-7; 8 bases map to TRBD2. The trim removed 1 base at V and 2 bases at J, leaving 16 bases unmatched. Germline V gene data show CDR1 as MNHEY and CDR2 as SVGEGT. The CDR3 contains 19 residues. CDR3 coding DNA: TGTGCCAGCAGTTACTGGCCCAGCGGGAGATTCACACCTACCTACGAGCAGTACTTC. Amino acids: CASSYWPSGRFTPTYEQYF.

The chain employs TRBV3-1 and TRBJ2-7; 8 nucleotides match TRBD2. The J segment lost 2 bases and the V segment lost 4 bases, leaving 4 bases of the junction unmatched. CDR3 length: 14 amino acids. Germline CDR1 is LGHDT and CDR2 is YNNKEL (reference sequence). The CDR3 sequence: CASSLLAGPYEQYF. CDR3 coding DNA: TGTGCCAGCAGCCTTTTAGCGGGACCCTACGAGCAGTACTTC.

The sample holds many counts of this clonotype. The J gene is TRBJ2-1, the V gene TRBV7-2; 10 nucleotides match TRBD2. The CDR3 is 18 amino acids. V gave up 1 base and J gave up 0 bases; unmatched junction bases: 6. Germline V lookup: CDR1 SGHTA, CDR2 FQGNSA. The CDR3 region is CASSLVSAGGASYNEQFF. The CDR3 DNA sequence: TGTGCCAGCAGCTTAGTCTCAGCGGGGGGGGCCTCCTACAATGAGCAGTTCTTC.

Many counts were recorded for this clonotype. The chain employs TRBV19 and TRBJ2-2; D is undetermined. V was pared by 7 bases and J by 3 bases, with 6 bases between. Germline V gene sequence: CDR1 LNHDA, CDR2 SQIVND (reference sequence). CDR3 size: 12 residues. Written as DNA, the CDR3 is TGTGCCAGTAAGGAGCACACCGGGGAGCTGTTTTTT. Its translation: CASKEHTGELFF.

This clonotype has a count of ten or more. This sequence joins TRBV7-2 and TRBJ2-7; the D is unclear. CDR1 and CDR2 (germline): SGHTA, FQGNSA. Trimming pared 1 base from V and 6 bases from J, leaving 13 bases between. This CDR3 is 14 amino acids long. CDR3 sequence reads: CASSLGLASGEQYF. DNA of the CDR3: TGTGCCAGCAGCTTAGGATTAGCTTCTGGCGAGCAGTACTTC.

This clonotype was seen at least ten times. The chain joins TRBV7-2 to TRBJ2-5, with 7 bases matching TRBD2. From germline, CDR1 is SGHTA and CDR2 FQGNSA. V was clipped by 2 bases and J by 2 bases; unmatched bases: 5. This CDR3 is built from 15 residues. The CDR3 coding sequence is TGTGCCAGCAGCTTAAGCGGGGTATCTCAAGAGACCCAGTACTTC. Amino acid sequence: CASSLSGVSQETQYF. The full variable domain, its missing parts supplied by reference TRBV7-2 and TRBJ2-5, is GAGVSQSPSNKVTEKGKDVELRCDPISGHTALYWYRQSLGQGLEFLIYFQGNSAPDKSGLPSDRFSAERTGGSVSTLTIQRTQQEDSAVYLCASSLSGVSQETQYFGPGTRLLVL.

The chain is built from TRBV12-3 or TRBV12-4 and TRBJ2-1; D not resolved. V lost 6 bases to trimming and J lost 2 bases, with 8 bases between them. This CDR3 region has 13 residues. CDR3 sequence: CASRFGPYNEQFF. The CDR3, as DNA: TGTGCCAGCAGATTTGGTCCCTACAATGAGCAGTTCTTC.

The sample holds many counts of this clonotype. The rearrangement joins TRBV7-2 to TRBJ1-3; 11 bases agree with TRBD1. Germline V lookup: CDR1 SGHTA, CDR2 FQGNSA. V lost 1 base and J lost 3; bases outside the gene matches: 8. This CDR3 is built from 18 residues. CDR3 protein: CASSLEGQGAAFGNTIYF. In DNA form, the CDR3 reads TGTGCCAGCAGCTTAGAAGGACAGGGGGCTGCGTTTGGAAACACCATATATTTT. Based on the CDR3 plus reference TRBV7-2 and TRBJ1-3, the full variable domain is GAGVSQSPSNKVTEKGKDVELRCDPISGHTALYWYRQSLGQGLEFLIYFQGNSAPDKSGLPSDRFSAERTGGSVSTLTIQRTQQEDSAVYLCASSLEGQGAAFGNTIYFGEGSWLTVV.

This clonotype was seen more than once but under ten times. The chain combines TRBV19 with TRBJ1-2, with D uncertain. In germline, CDR1 is LNHDA, CDR2 SQIVND (reference sequence). The germline V and J ends were trimmed by 5 bases and 4 bases, with 14 bases remaining between them. The CDR3 is 14 amino acids. CDR3 sequence reads: CASSSLGGSYGYTF. The CDR3 nucleotides read TGTGCCAGTAGTTCGCTGGGAGGGTCCTATGGCTACACCTTC.

The rearrangement links TRBV19 to TRBJ2-2; D is uncertain. Deletions cut 11 bases from V and 0 bases from J, with 10 bases between. The length of the CDR3 is 13 residues. Germline CDR1 LNHDA, CDR2 SQIVND (reference sequence). The CDR3 is CAGVTPNTGELFF. DNA for the CDR3: TGTGCCGGTGTGACACCGAACACCGGGGAGCTGTTTTTT.

This clonotype was detected only a few times. V gene TRBV12-3 or TRBV12-4 combines with J gene TRBJ1-1, with 9 bases fitting TRBD1. This CDR3 spans 13 amino acids. V dropped 4 bases and J dropped 6; count of bases not matched to a gene: 3. CDR3 region: CASSSTGGSEAFF. The DNA of the CDR3 is TGTGCCAGCAGTTCTACAGGGGGCTCTGAAGCTTTCTTT.

V usage is TRBV29-1 and J usage is TRBJ2-3, with TRBD1 identical over 10 bases. V gave up 5 bases and J gave up 2 bases; unmatched junction bases: 4. Germline V gene lookup returns CDR1 SQVTM and CDR2 ANQGSEA. The CDR3 is 14 residues long. The CDR3 DNA follows: TGCAGCGTTTCGGACAGGGGGAACACAGATACGCAGTATTTT. Encoded protein: CSVSDRGNTDTQYF.

This clonotype appeared a few times. The chain has TRBV20-1 and TRBJ2-3, with TRBD2 matching 8 bases. The trim removed 5 bases at V and 3 bases at J, leaving 10 bases unmatched. Looked up from germline, CDR1 is DFQATT and CDR2 is SNEGSKA (reference sequence). This CDR3 spans 15 amino acids. Written as DNA, the CDR3 is TGCAGTGCTCGAAGGGGCGGCGGGAGGACAGATACGCAGTATTTT. Residues: CSARRGGGRTDTQYF.

This clonotype was detected a few times. This chain links TRBV9 with TRBJ2-1; 8 bases line up with TRBD1. CDR1 SGDLS and CDR2 YYNGEE come from the germline V gene. The CDR3 is made up of 13 amino acids. V lost 3 bases and J lost 6; bases outside the gene matches: 2. The CDR3 loop reads CASSATGGNEQFF. Written as DNA, the CDR3 is TGTGCCAGCAGCGCCACAGGGGGCAATGAGCAGTTCTTC.

This clonotype was detected ten times or more. The rearrangement uses TRBV5-1 and TRBJ1-3; D might be TRBD1 (5 bases). The V and J ends lost 2 bases and 0 bases respectively, with 18 bases between them. Germline CDR1 SGHRS, CDR2 YFSETQ. CDR3 length: 18 residues. The CDR3 DNA sequence: TGCGCCAGCAGCTTATCCCCCGGGGGGTCGAGCTCTGGAAACACCATATATTTT. This encodes CASSLSPGGSSSGNTIYF.

This clonotype was observed many times. The rearrangement uses TRBV23-1 and TRBJ2-2, with 9 bases aligning to TRBD1. TRBV23-1 falls under the ORF class, with uncertain function. V was clipped by 2 bases and J by 6 bases; unmatched bases: 10. This CDR3 has 17 residues. CDR3 in amino acids: CASSQALPGQGPGELFF. The CDR3 DNA sequence: TGCGCCAGCAGTCAAGCATTACCGGGACAGGGTCCCGGGGAGCTGTTTTTT.

This clonotype was observed many times. The V gene is TRBV7-3, the J gene TRBJ2-2; maybe TRBD1 (6 bases). V was shortened by 5 bases and J by 8 bases, with 15 bases between the two germline ends. The CDR3 is 14 amino acids. The germline V gene has CDR1 SGHTA and CDR2 FQGTGA. In nucleotides, the CDR3 is TGTGCCAGCAGCCTTACTCAGGGGCGGGGGGAGCTGTTTTTT. Encoded protein: CASSLTQGRGELFF.

About this clonotype: With a much larger clone just one base away, this may be a read error. The genes are TRBV5-5 and TRBJ2-3, with unresolved D. CDR1 and CDR2 from the germline V gene are SGHKS and YYEKEE (reference sequence). The CDR3 contains 16 residues. In nucleotides, the CDR3 is TGTTCCAGCAGCTTAGGGATCGCGACCTTCACAGATACGCAGTATTTT. It codes for CSSSLGIATFTDTQYF.

This clonotype appeared many times. The J gene is TRBJ2-7, the V gene TRBV6-2 or TRBV6-3; D is uncertain. V was pared by 0 bases and J by 7 bases, with 10 bases between. From germline, CDR1 is MNHEY and CDR2 SVGEGT. This CDR3 is 13 amino acids long. This CDR3 reads CASSYSSAGEQYF. As DNA, the CDR3 is TGTGCCAGCAGTTACTCCAGTGCCGGGGAGCAGTACTTC.

There are many counts of this clonotype. The chain is built from TRBV28 and TRBJ2-2; D may correspond to TRBD1 or TRBD2 (5 bases each). V gave up 4 bases and J gave up 0 bases, with 12 bases separating them. From germline, CDR1 is MDHEN and CDR2 SYDVKM. The CDR3 consists of 16 residues. In nucleotides, the CDR3 is TGTGCCAGCAGTTATACCGGGACGGCGAACACCGGGGAGCTGTTTTTT. It specifies CASSYTGTANTGELFF.

This clonotype was detected ten times or more. The rearrangement links TRBV6-2 or TRBV6-3 to TRBJ1-1; D gene ambiguous. The CDR3 totals 14 residues. The germline CDR1 and CDR2 sequences are MNHEY and SVGEGT. V was clipped by 3 bases and J by 4 bases, with 12 bases between them. For the CDR3, the DNA is TGTGCCAGCAGTTATCCCCGAGAAGGCACTGAAGCTTTCTTT. Translated, it gives CASSYPREGTEAFF.